A selection of T cell receptor beta chains follows, all from one sample in a study of shared clonotypes between healthy human individuals. Repertoires were generated with immunoSEQ multiplex PCR, while TCRdb's copy carries only in-frame clones and drops some. The data hold over 1.5 million clones, with 95% to 99% observed a single time. The specimen sequenced was naive CD4+ T cells sorted from blood. The origin of the receptors is a man younger than 40 in good health. The CDR3 runs from the conserved cysteine through the conserved F or W. The order of the fields is V gene, D gene, J gene, CDR3 protein. A D gene is named only where the DNA matches it firmly.

TRBV4-3	-	TRBJ1-2	CASSQEGSSNYGYTF
TRBV2	-	TRBJ2-7	CASSEAGEDDEQYF
TRBV6-1	TRBD2	TRBJ2-7	CASSELSGRPTYEQYF
TRBV18	TRBD1	TRBJ2-7	CASSPQMGQGEYEQYF
TRBV9	-	TRBJ2-5	CASSVAEGQETQYF
TRBV11-3	TRBD2	TRBJ2-3	CASSPLGTSGTDTQYF
TRBV7-6	-	TRBJ2-7	CASSSDPYEQYF
TRBV7-8	TRBD2	TRBJ2-7	CASSLARVREGEQYF
TRBV7-9	-	TRBJ2-5	CASSPKETQYF
TRBV30	-	TRBJ2-1	CAWSFGGNPYNEQFF
TRBV9	-	TRBJ1-3	CASGGGLTGNTIYF
TRBV11-2	-	TRBJ1-4	CASSLGWAVEKLFF
TRBV10-3	-	TRBJ2-5	CAISEMGAKETQYF
TRBV7-7	TRBD1	TRBJ2-6	CASSPDRGNYSGANVLTF
TRBV9	TRBD2	TRBJ2-3	CASSVDAGGPTDTQYF
TRBV28	-	TRBJ2-1	CASSLIGFQQFF
TRBV7-2	-	TRBJ2-3	CASSPAGTSGTTDTQYF
TRBV6-5	-	TRBJ2-5	CASSRDIQETQYF
TRBV2	TRBD1	TRBJ2-1	CASSEPVRNWGQISYNEQFF
TRBV2	-	TRBJ1-1	CATGRGITEAFF
TRBV10-3	-	TRBJ2-7	CAMGGNYEQYF
TRBV2	TRBD2	TRBJ2-7	CASRLSGSANYEQYF
TRBV28	-	TRBJ2-1	CASSFQGWERDEQFF
TRBV7-8	-	TRBJ1-2	CASSLERGAHGYTF
TRBV6-5	-	TRBJ2-5	CASRELGEQETQYF
TRBV7-9	-	TRBJ2-7	CASSLPSTAFYEQYF
TRBV9	-	TRBJ2-1	CASIPGPPTYNEQFF
TRBV6-5	-	TRBJ2-1	CASSRETAYNEQFF
TRBV7-9	-	TRBJ2-7	CASSLRTYEQYF
TRBV2	TRBD1	TRBJ1-4	CASRAPGQQATNEKLFF
TRBV19	TRBD1	TRBJ2-3	CASSRQGFDSDTQYF
TRBV14	-	TRBJ1-2	CASSQDRNYGYTF
TRBV10-3	TRBD2	TRBJ2-1	CAISEWGRVDNEQFF
TRBV5-1	-	TRBJ2-3	CASSPTAGSPGDTQYF
TRBV2	-	TRBJ1-1	CASSAESYRGANTEAFF
TRBV2	TRBD1	TRBJ1-4	CASSLGTGEKLFF
TRBV18	-	TRBJ2-2	CASSPTLSGPNTGELFF
TRBV11-3	TRBD1	TRBJ1-4	CASRTDTGENEKLFF
TRBV29-1	TRBD1	TRBJ1-1	CSVEKGGSGLAFF
TRBV19	TRBD1	TRBJ2-7	CASSFRGRAYEQYF
TRBV6-1	-	TRBJ2-3	CASSALSGPAPDTQYF
TRBV2	TRBD2	TRBJ2-3	CASIAGEIDTQYF
TRBV5-1	TRBD2	TRBJ2-5	CASSLAPGTSGSRETQYF
TRBV11-2	TRBD1	TRBJ2-7	CASSAWDRQEFHYEQYF
TRBV12-5	TRBD1	TRBJ2-3	CASGSQGAPTDTQYF
TRBV27	-	TRBJ2-7	CASTPDPDSYEQYF
TRBV27	TRBD1	TRBJ1-2	CASSTWTGGDYGYTF
TRBV30	TRBD2	TRBJ2-1	CAWSGDSGRRGEQFF
TRBV27	TRBD1	TRBJ2-6	CASRTGTGANVLTF
TRBV5-8	-	TRBJ2-1	CASSLGDPLNEQFF
TRBV4-3	-	TRBJ2-1	CASSQDLGRNNEQFF
TRBV2	TRBD1	TRBJ2-2	CASSRDRNTGELFF
TRBV18	TRBD2	TRBJ2-3	CASSQVAGLADTQYF